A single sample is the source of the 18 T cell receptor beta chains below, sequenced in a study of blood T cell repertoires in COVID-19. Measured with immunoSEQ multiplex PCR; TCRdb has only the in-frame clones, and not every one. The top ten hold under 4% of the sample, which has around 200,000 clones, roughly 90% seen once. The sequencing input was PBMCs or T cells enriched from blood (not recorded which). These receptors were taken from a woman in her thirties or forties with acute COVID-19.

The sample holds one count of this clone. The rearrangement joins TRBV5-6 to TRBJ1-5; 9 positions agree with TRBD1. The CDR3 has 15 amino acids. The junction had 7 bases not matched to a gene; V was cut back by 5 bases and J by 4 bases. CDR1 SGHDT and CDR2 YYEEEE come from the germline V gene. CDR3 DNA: TGTGCCAGCAGTTATGGACAGGGGCGGAATCAGCCCCAGCATTTT. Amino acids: CASSYGQGRNQPQHF.

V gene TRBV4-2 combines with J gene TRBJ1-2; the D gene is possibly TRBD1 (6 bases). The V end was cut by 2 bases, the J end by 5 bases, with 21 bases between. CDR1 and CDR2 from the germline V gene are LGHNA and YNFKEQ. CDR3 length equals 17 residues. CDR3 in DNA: TGTGCCAGCAGCCAAATTTCCGGAGTTGGGGGGGCATATGGCTACACCTTC. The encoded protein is CASSQISGVGGAYGYTF.

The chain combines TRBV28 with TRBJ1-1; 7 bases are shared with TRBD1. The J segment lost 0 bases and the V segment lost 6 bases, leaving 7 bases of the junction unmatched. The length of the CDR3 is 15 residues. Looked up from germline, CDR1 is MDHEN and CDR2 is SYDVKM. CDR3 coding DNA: TGTGCCAGCAGACCACCGGGACAGATGAACACTGAAGCTTTCTTT. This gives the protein CASRPPGQMNTEAFF.

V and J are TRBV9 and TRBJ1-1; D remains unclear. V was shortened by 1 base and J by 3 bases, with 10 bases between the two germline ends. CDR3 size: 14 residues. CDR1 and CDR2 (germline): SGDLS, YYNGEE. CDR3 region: CASSVILGDTEAFF. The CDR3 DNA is TGTGCCAGCAGCGTAATCTTGGGAGACACTGAAGCTTTCTTT.

CDR3 sequence (DNA): TGTGCCAGCAGTCCCCGGCTACTAGCGAAGGTTAACACCGGGGAGCTGTTTTTT. Translation gives CASSPRLLAKVNTGELFF. The chain carries TRBV6-6 and TRBJ2-2; 7 bases map to TRBD2. Germline CDR1 and CDR2: MNHNY and SVGAGI (reference sequence). CDR3 length equals 18 residues. V gave up 5 bases and J gave up 2 bases; unmatched junction bases: 14.

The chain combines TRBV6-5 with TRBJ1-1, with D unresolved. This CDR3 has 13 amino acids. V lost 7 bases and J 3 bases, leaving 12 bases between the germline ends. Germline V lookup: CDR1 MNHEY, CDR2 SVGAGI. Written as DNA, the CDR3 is TGTGCCAGCACCGCGAGTACGGACACTGAAGCTTTCTTT. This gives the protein CASTASTDTEAFF.

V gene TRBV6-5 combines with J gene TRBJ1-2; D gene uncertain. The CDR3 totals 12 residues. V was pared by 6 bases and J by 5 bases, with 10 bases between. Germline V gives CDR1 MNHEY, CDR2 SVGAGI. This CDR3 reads CASREVGYGYTF. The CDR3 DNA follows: TGTGCCAGCAGAGAGGTCGGTTATGGCTACACCTTC.

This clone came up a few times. The CDR3 protein is CASSLGSPNTGELFF. The CDR3 DNA is TGTGCCAGCAGCTTAGGCAGTCCGAACACCGGGGAGCTGTTTTTT. The J gene is TRBJ2-2, the V gene TRBV7-3; no clear D gene. The CDR3 is made up of 15 amino acids. Per the germline V gene, CDR1 is SGHTA and CDR2 is FQGTGA. V dropped 2 bases and J dropped 0 bases, with 7 bases sitting between them.

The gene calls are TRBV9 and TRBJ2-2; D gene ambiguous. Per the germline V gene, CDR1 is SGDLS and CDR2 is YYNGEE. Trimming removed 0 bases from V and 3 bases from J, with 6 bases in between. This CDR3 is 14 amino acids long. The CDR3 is CASSVAGYTGELFF. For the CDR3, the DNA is TGTGCCAGCAGCGTAGCCGGTTACACCGGGGAGCTGTTTTTT.

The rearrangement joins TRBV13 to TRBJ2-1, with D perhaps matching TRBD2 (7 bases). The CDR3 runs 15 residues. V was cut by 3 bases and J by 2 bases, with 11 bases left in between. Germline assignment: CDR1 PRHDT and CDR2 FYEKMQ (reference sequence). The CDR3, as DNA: TGTGCCAGCAGCTTCGAGGGGGGGACCTACAATGAGCAGTTCTTC. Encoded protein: CASSFEGGTYNEQFF.

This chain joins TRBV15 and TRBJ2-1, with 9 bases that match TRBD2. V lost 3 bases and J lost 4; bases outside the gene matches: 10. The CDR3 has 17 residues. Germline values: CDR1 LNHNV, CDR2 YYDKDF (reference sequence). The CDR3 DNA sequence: TGTGCCACCAGCAGCTACCCCACGAGCGGGGGGTACAATGAGCAGTTCTTC. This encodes CATSSYPTSGGYNEQFF.

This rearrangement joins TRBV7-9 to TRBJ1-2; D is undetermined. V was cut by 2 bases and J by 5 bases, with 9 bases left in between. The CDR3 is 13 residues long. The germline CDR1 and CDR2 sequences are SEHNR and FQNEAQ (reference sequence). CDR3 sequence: CASSLSDNYGYTF. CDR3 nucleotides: TGTGCCAGCAGCTTAAGCGATAATTATGGCTACACCTTC. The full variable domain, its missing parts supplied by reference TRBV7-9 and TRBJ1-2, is DTGVSQNPRHKITKRGQNVTFRCDPISEHNRLYWYRQTLGQGPEFLTYFQNEAQLEKSRLLSDRFSAERPKGSFSTLEIQRTEQGDSAMYLCASSLSDNYGYTFGSGTRLTVV.

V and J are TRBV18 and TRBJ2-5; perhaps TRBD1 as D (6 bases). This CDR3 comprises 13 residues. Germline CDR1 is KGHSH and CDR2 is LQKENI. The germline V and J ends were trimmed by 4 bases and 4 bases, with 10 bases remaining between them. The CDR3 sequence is CASSRGGLETQYF. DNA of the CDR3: TGTGCCAGCTCACGTGGGGGCTTAGAGACCCAGTACTTC.

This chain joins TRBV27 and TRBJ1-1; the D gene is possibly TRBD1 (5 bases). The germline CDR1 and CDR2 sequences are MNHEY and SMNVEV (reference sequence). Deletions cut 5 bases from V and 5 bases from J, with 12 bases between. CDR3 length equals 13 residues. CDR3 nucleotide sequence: TGTGCCAGCAGTCAGGGAGCGGGTACTGAAGCTTTCTTT. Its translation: CASSQGAGTEAFF.

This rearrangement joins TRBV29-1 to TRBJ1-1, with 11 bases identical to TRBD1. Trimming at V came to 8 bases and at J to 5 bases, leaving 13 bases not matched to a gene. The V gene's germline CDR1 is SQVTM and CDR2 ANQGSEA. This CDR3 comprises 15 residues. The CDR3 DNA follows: TGCAGCCTGTGGACAGGGGGCAAGGGTATAACTGAAGCTTTCTTT. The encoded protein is CSLWTGGKGITEAFF.

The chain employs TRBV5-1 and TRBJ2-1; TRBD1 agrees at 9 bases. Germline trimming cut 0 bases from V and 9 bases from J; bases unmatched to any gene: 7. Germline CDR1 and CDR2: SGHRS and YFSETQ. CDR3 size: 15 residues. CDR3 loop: CASSLAPGQGIEQFF. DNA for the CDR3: TGCGCCAGCAGCTTGGCACCGGGACAGGGCATTGAGCAGTTCTTC.

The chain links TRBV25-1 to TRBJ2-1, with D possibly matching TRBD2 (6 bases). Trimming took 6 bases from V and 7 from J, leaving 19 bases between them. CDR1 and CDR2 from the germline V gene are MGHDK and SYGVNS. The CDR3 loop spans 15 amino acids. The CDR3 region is CASSGTPEVANEQFF. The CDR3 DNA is TGTGCCAGCAGCGGGACTCCCGAAGTAGCGAATGAGCAGTTCTTC. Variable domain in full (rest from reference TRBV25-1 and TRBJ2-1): EADIYQTPRYLVIGTGKKITLECSQTMGHDKMYWYQQDPGMELHLIHYSYGVNSTEKGDLSSESTVSRIRTEHFPLTLESARPSHTSQYLCASSGTPEVANEQFFGPGTRLTVL.

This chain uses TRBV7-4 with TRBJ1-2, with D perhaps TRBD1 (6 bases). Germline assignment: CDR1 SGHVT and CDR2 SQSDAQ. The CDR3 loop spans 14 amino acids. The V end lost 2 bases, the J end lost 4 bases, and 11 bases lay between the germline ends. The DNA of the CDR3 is TGTGCCAGCAGCTTAAACAGGGCGTCCTATGGCTACACCTTC. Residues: CASSLNRASYGYTF.